A single sample is the source of the 12 T cell receptor beta chains below, sequenced in a study of T cells in Graves' hyperthyroidism and ophthalmopathy. It was RNA transcripts that yielded the amplified TCR beta CDR3 regions. First-round RT-PCR with HTBI primers amplified the TCR CDR3 region. TCRdb analysed the multiplex PCR reads with MiXCR anew, one entry per CDR3 protein. The data contain around 540,000 distinct CDR3 sequences, 15% to 20% of them singletons. What was sequenced was blood. These receptors were obtained from a woman in her thirties with Graves' ophthalmopathy.

The chain has TRBV7-3 and TRBJ2-1, with 7 bases that match TRBD2. Germline-derived CDR1 and CDR2 are SGHTA and FQGTGA. The length of the CDR3 is 16 residues. V was pared by 1 base and J by 9 bases, with 12 bases of the junction left unmatched. The CDR3 nucleotides read TGTGCCAGCAGCTTAAATGGGGTTGCGGGAGCCTCTGAGCAGTTCTTC. This encodes CASSLNGVAGASEQFF.

Of note for this clonotype: A single base separates this from a much larger clone, so it may be a read error. CDR3 sequence (DNA): TGCGCCAGCAGCCAAGTTAGCGGAGGCTCTAGCACTGAAGCTTTCTTT. This encodes CASSQVSGGSSTEAFF. V usage is TRBV4-1 and J usage is TRBJ1-1, with D unclear. There are 16 residues in the CDR3. The germline CDR1 and CDR2 sequences are MGHRA and YSYEKL. Trimming stripped 1 base from V and 4 bases from J, with 16 bases between.

This sequence joins TRBV9 and TRBJ2-1; D gene ambiguous. There are 13 residues in the CDR3. In germline, CDR1 is SGDLS, CDR2 YYNGEE. The V gene lost 0 bases and the J gene lost 7 bases, with 8 bases spanning the gap. The CDR3 is CASSVGNGNEQFF. The CDR3 DNA reads TGTGCCAGCAGCGTAGGAAATGGGAATGAGCAGTTCTTC.

This clonotype was seen ten or more times. J is TRBJ1-1 and V is TRBV9; 7 bases line up with TRBD1. J lost 4 bases, V lost 2 bases, and 5 bases had no gene match. The germline gives CDR1 SGDLS, CDR2 YYNGEE. CDR3 length equals 14 residues. CDR3 in DNA: TGTGCCAGCAGCGTGACAGGGTTCAGCACTGAAGCTTTCTTT. This translates into CASSVTGFSTEAFF.

This clonotype showed up many times. CDR3 nucleotide sequence: TGTGCCAGCGACACGGGATTCGGGGGAGGCGAGCAGTACTTC. Translation: CASDTGFGGGEQYF. The chain employs TRBV2 and TRBJ2-7, with a tentative D call TRBD2 (6 bases). This CDR3 has 14 residues. The V gene's germline CDR1 is SNHLY and CDR2 FYNNEI. V was clipped by 8 bases and J by 6 bases, with 20 bases between them.

The table lists this clonotype with many counts. The chain carries TRBV18 and TRBJ2-1; tentatively, D is TRBD1 (5 bases). Looked up from germline, CDR1 is KGHSH and CDR2 is LQKENI. The CDR3 extends over 13 amino acids. V was cut by 1 base and J by 8 bases, with 9 bases left in between. The CDR3 nucleotides read TGTGCCAGCTCACCACAGGGGCTACATGAGCAGTTCTTC. Protein sequence: CASSPQGLHEQFF. Variable domain in full (rest from reference TRBV18 and TRBJ2-1): NAGVMQNPRHLVRRRGQEARLRCSPMKGHSHVYWYRQLPEEGLKFMVYLQKENIIDESGMPKERFSAEFPKEGPSILRIQQVVRGDSAAYFCASSPQGLHEQFFGPGTRLTVL.

This clonotype was recorded at least ten times. The chain recombines TRBV7-9 with TRBJ2-7, with D maybe TRBD2 (5 bases). Trimming shortened V by 1 base and J by 5 bases, and 12 bases separated the two germline ends. Germline V gene sequence: CDR1 SEHNR, CDR2 FQNEAQ (reference sequence). There are 14 residues in the CDR3. In nucleotides, the CDR3 is TGTGCCAGCAGCTTAGTAAGAGGGCGGAACGAGCAGTACTTC. Its protein is CASSLVRGRNEQYF.

This rearrangement joins TRBV7-9 to TRBJ1-1; 10 bases map to TRBD1. Germline CDR1 SEHNR, CDR2 FQNEAQ (reference sequence). The CDR3 runs 15 residues. After removal of 5 bases from V and 6 bases from J, the junction contained 9 bases not matched to a gene. This CDR3 reads CASSVGTGAGSEAFF. The CDR3 DNA is TGTGCCAGCAGCGTCGGGACAGGGGCCGGATCTGAAGCTTTCTTT. Combining the CDR3 with reference TRBV7-9 and TRBJ1-1 gives the whole variable domain DTGVSQNPRHKITKRGQNVTFRCDPISEHNRLYWYRQTLGQGPEFLTYFQNEAQLEKSRLLSDRFSAERPKGSFSTLEIQRTEQGDSAMYLCASSVGTGAGSEAFFGQGTRLTVV.

This clonotype has a count of ten or more. This chain links TRBV4-3 with TRBJ2-7; TRBD1 matches 9 bases. V shed 1 base, J shed 2 bases, and the junction held 6 bases outside the gene matches. The CDR3 is 16 residues long. CDR1 is LGHNA, CDR2 YSLEER, per germline. CDR3: CASSQGLRDRAYEQYF. The CDR3 coding sequence is TGCGCCAGCAGCCAAGGGTTAAGGGACAGGGCCTACGAGCAGTACTTC.

This clonotype was recorded at least ten times. This chain links TRBV30 with TRBJ2-7, with D perhaps TRBD2 (6 bases). V lost 7 bases, J lost 3 bases, and 13 bases lay in between. The germline gives CDR1 GTSNPN, CDR2 SVGIG (reference sequence). This CDR3 is built from 12 residues. The CDR3 sequence is CALHPGDYEQYF. Here the CDR3 DNA reads TGTGCCTTACACCCGGGAGACTACGAGCAGTACTTC.

At least ten counts were recorded for this clonotype. V is TRBV3-1 and J is TRBJ1-1; D gene ambiguous. This CDR3 has 14 amino acids. With 5 bases removed from V and 1 base from J, the gap between germline ends came to 11 bases. The germline CDR1 and CDR2 sequences are LGHDT and YNNKEL (reference sequence). In DNA, the CDR3 is TGTGCCAGCAGCAAACCCCCGGGGAACACTGAAGCTTTCTTT. Its translation: CASSKPPGNTEAFF.

This clonotype turned up a few times. This sequence joins TRBV20-1 and TRBJ2-7; possible D gene TRBD2, 5 bases. There are 16 residues in the CDR3. CDR1 is DFQATT, CDR2 SNEGSKA, per germline (reference sequence). V shed 3 bases and J shed 0 bases, with 18 bases lying between them. For the CDR3, the DNA is TGCAGTGCTAGTCCCGTAAGCGGACTCCTCTCCTACGAGCAGTACTTC. Its protein product is CSASPVSGLLSYEQYF.